This T cell receptor beta chain was captured by sequencing in a study of T cell responses to AZD1222 COVID-19 vaccine. Trimming at V came to 6 bases and at J to 6 bases, leaving 9 bases not matched to a gene. The CDR3 loop spans 13 amino acids. In germline, CDR1 is SQVTM, CDR2 ANQGSEA. The table came from immunoSEQ multiplex PCR; TCRdb's copy has only in-frame clones and leaves some out. In the table there are approximately 150,000 clones, about 91% of which are singletons. This sample comprised peripheral blood, obtained on day 0 of AZD1222 vaccination. The TCR was taken from an adult in good health. The genes are TRBV29-1 and TRBJ2-7, with 9 bases aligning to TRBD1. CDR3 residues: CSVDRGGGGEQYF. In nucleotides, the CDR3 is TGCAGCGTCGACAGGGGGGGAGGTGGCGAGCAGTACTTC.